Shown below are 31 T cell receptor beta chains from a single sample sequenced in a study of blood T cell repertoires in COVID-19. TCRdb's copy holds only in-frame clones and misses some; the assay was immunoSEQ multiplex PCR. The table lists around 150,000 clones, approximately 90% of them singletons, with about 0.95% in the top ten. Sequences were obtained from peripheral blood. Receptor source: a young man with acute or convalescent COVID-19.

This rearrangement joins TRBV6-1 to TRBJ2-5; the D gene is possibly TRBD1 (6 bases). Germline lookup yields CDR1 MNHNS and CDR2 SASEGT. This CDR3 is 15 amino acids long. The V end lost 3 bases, the J end lost 5 bases, and 16 bases lay between the germline ends. The CDR3 region is CASSDVQGSYETQYF. CDR3 DNA sequence: TGTGCCAGCAGTGATGTCCAGGGGTCGTACGAGACCCAGTACTTC.

V usage is TRBV4-2 and J usage is TRBJ2-5, with D possibly being TRBD2 (7 bases). Germline V gives CDR1 LGHNA, CDR2 YNFKEQ. The length of the CDR3 is 17 residues. V was shortened by 0 bases and J by 5 bases, with 19 bases between the two germline ends. The CDR3, as DNA: TGTGCCAGCAGCCAAGATTTGGGGGGGGGCTTCAAGGAGACCCAGTACTTC. Translation: CASSQDLGGGFKETQYF.

The V gene is TRBV6-6, the J gene TRBJ2-5, with a possible D match to TRBD1 (6 bases). V was cut by 6 bases and J by 2 bases, with 13 bases left in between. Germline V CDR1 and CDR2: MNHNY, SVGAGI (reference sequence). The CDR3 totals 14 residues. CDR3 sequence (DNA): TGTGCCAGCAGCCCCGGGACATTACAAGAGACCCAGTACTTC. Its protein is CASSPGTLQETQYF.

V and J are TRBV21-1 and TRBJ1-1; the table's D call, TRBD1, was not checked against the DNA. TRBV21-1 has pseudogene status. The CDR3 is made up of 15 amino acids. For the CDR3, the DNA is TGTGCCAGCAGCAAAGGGAGGGGGCTTGTCACTGAAGCTTTCTTT. This encodes CASSKGRGLVTEAFF.

The chain couples TRBV7-9 to TRBJ2-7, with 10 positions matching TRBD1. V shed 2 bases and J 5 bases; nucleotides not matched to a gene: 12. Germline V lookup: CDR1 SEHNR, CDR2 FQNEAQ (reference sequence). The CDR3 runs 17 residues. DNA for the CDR3: TGTGCCAGCAGCTTATGGCATCTTGGGACAGGGGAGGACGAGCAGTACGTC. Translating gives CASSLWHLGTGEDEQYV.

The chain uses TRBV11-2 and TRBJ2-2; 10 bases match TRBD1. Germline lookup yields CDR1 SGHAT and CDR2 FQNNGV. This CDR3 spans 17 amino acids. V trimming: 5 bases; J trimming: 6 bases; junction bases outside the gene matches: 12. The CDR3 spells CASSKKVGTGDAGELFF. CDR3 bases: TGTGCCAGCAGCAAAAAAGTCGGGACAGGGGATGCCGGGGAGCTGTTTTTT.

This rearrangement joins TRBV6-4 to TRBJ2-2; D gene uncertain. Per the germline V gene, CDR1 is MRHNA and CDR2 is SNTAGT. Trimming removed 2 bases from V and 2 bases from J, with 6 bases in between. The CDR3 has 14 residues. This CDR3 reads CASSDELNTGELFF. CDR3 coding DNA: TGTGCCAGCAGTGACGAGCTAAACACCGGGGAGCTGTTTTTT.

The rearrangement joins TRBV30 to TRBJ1-4; TRBD1 is a possible D gene (5 bases). The CDR3 length is 13 residues. Germline-derived CDR1 and CDR2 are GTSNPN and SVGIG (reference sequence). The V end was cut by 1 base, the J end by 10 bases, with 13 bases between. CDR3: CAWSARDWGKLFF. The CDR3 nucleotides read TGTGCCTGGAGTGCCAGGGATTGGGGAAAACTGTTTTTT.

This chain uses TRBV10-1 with TRBJ2-2; 14 nucleotides agree with TRBD2. After removal of 3 bases from V and 1 base from J, the junction contained 4 bases not matched to a gene. Germline CDR1 and CDR2: WNHNN and SYGVQD (reference sequence). The CDR3 consists of 18 residues. CDR3 in DNA: TGCGCCAGCAGTGACCCGGGACTAGCGGGGGAGAACACCGGGGAGCTGTTTTTT. It translates to CASSDPGLAGENTGELFF.

This clone came up once. CDR3 nucleotide sequence: TGCAGCGTTGAATGGCAGGTTTCCTACAATGAGCAGTTCTTC. Its translation is CSVEWQVSYNEQFF. The V gene is TRBV29-1, the J gene TRBJ2-1; D unresolved. This CDR3 comprises 14 residues. V dropped 2 bases and J dropped 1 base, with 9 bases sitting between them. CDR1 is SQVTM and CDR2 is ANQGSEA in the germline V gene.

This sequence joins TRBV5-4 and TRBJ1-6; a possible D gene is TRBD1 (6 bases). The CDR3 extends over 14 amino acids. The V and J ends lost 4 bases and 9 bases respectively, with 14 bases between them. Looked up from germline, CDR1 is SGHNT and CDR2 is YYREEE (reference sequence). Written as DNA, the CDR3 is TGTGCCAGCAGCCCAGGGGTCCCCGGTTCACCCCTCCACTTT. Its protein product is CASSPGVPGSPLHF.

The chain carries TRBV10-3 and TRBJ1-2; the D gene is possibly TRBD1 (6 bases). CDR1 is ENHRY and CDR2 is SYGVKD in the germline V gene. Deletions cut 2 bases from V and 2 bases from J, with 12 bases between. The CDR3 is 15 residues long. The CDR3 region has the DNA TGTGCCATCAGTGAGGGCAGGGGAGAAAACTATGGCTACACCTTC. Its protein product is CAISEGRGENYGYTF.

V and J are TRBV6-5 and TRBJ2-1; 9 bases agree with TRBD1. CDR3 length equals 15 residues. The V gene's germline CDR1 is MNHEY and CDR2 SVGAGI. After removal of 5 bases from V and 8 bases from J, the junction contained 10 bases not matched to a gene. The CDR3 bases are TGTGCCAGCAGTACACAGGGGGCTACTTATTATGAGCAGTTCTTC. It yields the protein CASSTQGATYYEQFF.

CDR3 nucleotides: TGTGCCAGCAGTCGCCCGGGCTATGGCTACACCTTC. Its translation: CASSRPGYGYTF. The rearrangement joins TRBV2 to TRBJ1-2; no definite D call. Trimming removed 5 bases at V and 4 bases at J, with 8 bases between. The germline V gene has CDR1 SNHLY and CDR2 FYNNEI. The CDR3 has 12 residues. Using reference TRBV2 and TRBJ1-2 for the parts outside the CDR3, the full variable domain is EPEVTQTPSHQVTQMGQEVILRCVPISNHLYFYWYRQILGQKVEFLVSFYNNEISEKSEIFDDQFSVERPDGSNFTLKIRSTKLEDSAMYFCASSRPGYGYTFGSGTRLTVV.

V usage is TRBV27 and J usage is TRBJ2-2, with D maybe TRBD1 (6 bases). CDR3 length: 13 amino acids. The germline V gene encodes CDR1 MNHEY and CDR2 SMNVEV (reference sequence). V was trimmed by 6 bases and J by 8 bases, leaving 13 bases between them. CDR3: CASRNHRAGELFF. In DNA form, the CDR3 reads TGTGCCAGCAGAAACCACAGGGCTGGGGAGCTGTTTTTT.

The J gene is TRBJ1-2, the V gene TRBV29-1; TRBD1 aligns across 9 bases. V lost 6 bases and J lost 1; bases outside the gene matches: 6. CDR1 is SQVTM and CDR2 is ANQGSEA in the germline V gene. CDR3 size: 14 residues. Here the CDR3 DNA reads TGCAGCGTCCGGGACAGGGACCTTAACTATGGCTACACCTTC. Amino acids: CSVRDRDLNYGYTF.

The chain joins TRBV4-2 to TRBJ2-5; 8 nucleotides line up with TRBD1. Germline V gene lookup returns CDR1 LGHNA and CDR2 YNFKEQ. The CDR3 extends over 15 amino acids. The V gene end was trimmed by 2 bases and the J gene end by 0 bases; junction bases not matched to a gene: 2. In DNA form, the CDR3 reads TGTGCCAGCAGCCAACAACAGGGGGACCAAGAGACCCAGTACTTC. Translating gives CASSQQQGDQETQYF.

The CDR3 protein is CASSFFAGQGQNIQYF. The CDR3, as DNA: TGCGCCAGCAGCTTTTTCGCCGGACAGGGGCAAAACATTCAGTACTTC. The V call is TRBV5-1, the J call TRBJ2-4; 9 bases match TRBD1. This CDR3 is 16 amino acids long. Germline CDR1 reads SGHRS; CDR2 reads YFSETQ. Trimming at V came to 2 bases and at J to 5 bases, leaving 8 bases not matched to a gene.

This clone was picked up a small number of times. The chain links TRBV28 to TRBJ1-2, with 9 nucleotides matching TRBD1. This CDR3 comprises 14 residues. CDR1 and CDR2 (germline): MDHEN, SYDVKM. The V segment lost 6 bases and the J segment 3 bases; nucleotides outside the gene matches: 5. The CDR3 region is CASRQGARYYGYTF. The DNA for the CDR3 is TGTGCCAGCAGACAGGGGGCCAGGTACTATGGCTACACCTTC.

The chain joins TRBV11-2 to TRBJ2-3; D unclear. The CDR3 loop spans 13 amino acids. CDR1 is SGHAT, CDR2 FQNNGV, per germline. V was shortened by 5 bases and J by 0 bases, with 6 bases between the two germline ends. The CDR3 nucleotides read TGTGCCAGCAGCCCCCCTAGCACAGATACGCAGTATTTT. Residues: CASSPPSTDTQYF.

This chain uses TRBV28 with TRBJ2-1; D is possibly TRBD2 (5 bases). The CDR3 has 13 amino acids. The V gene's germline CDR1 is MDHEN and CDR2 SYDVKM. The ends were cut back, 3 bases at V and 8 bases at J, with 11 bases in the middle. The CDR3 region has the DNA TGTGCCAGCAGTTTCCCACTAGTCCATGAGCAGTTCTTC. It encodes CASSFPLVHEQFF.

The rearrangement uses TRBV24-1 and TRBJ2-5, with 8 bases lining up with TRBD1. The ends lost 4 bases at V and 3 bases at J; junction bases unmatched: 6. Per the germline V gene, CDR1 is KGHDR and CDR2 is SFDVKD. The CDR3 spans 15 residues. CDR3 nucleotide sequence: TGTGCCACCAGTGAGCCGGGGACAGGTAAAGAGACCCAGTACTTC. Translated: CATSEPGTGKETQYF.

V gene TRBV28 combines with J gene TRBJ1-2, with D maybe TRBD1 (5 bases). CDR1 is MDHEN and CDR2 is SYDVKM in the germline V gene. This CDR3 region has 14 residues. Trimming took off 5 bases at V and 5 bases at J, with 15 bases between the two ends. In DNA, the CDR3 is TGTGCCAGCAGTCCCGCAGGGTTGGCTTATGGCTACACCTTC. Protein product: CASSPAGLAYGYTF.

The chain recombines TRBV7-3 with TRBJ2-7, with TRBD1 as a possible D gene (5 bases). Trimming stripped 1 base from V and 3 bases from J, with 16 bases between. The CDR3 totals 16 residues. CDR1 SGHTA and CDR2 FQGTGA come from the germline V gene. CDR3 sequence (DNA): TGTGCCAGCAGCTTAAGGCAGGGCAGTACGATCTACGAGCAGTACTTC. This translates into CASSLRQGSTIYEQYF.

V gene TRBV20-1 combines with J gene TRBJ1-2; no firm D call. In germline, CDR1 is DFQATT, CDR2 SNEGSKA (reference sequence). V gave up 5 bases and J gave up 5 bases, with 9 bases separating them. The CDR3 runs 11 residues. The DNA of the CDR3 is TGCAGTGCTCCCGCCGGGTATGGCTACACCTTC. Translating gives CSAPAGYGYTF.

CDR3 loop: CASSGGQGETQYF. The DNA of the CDR3 is TGTGCCAGCAGCGGAGGGCAGGGGGAGACCCAGTACTTC. The chain carries TRBV9 and TRBJ2-5; perhaps TRBD1 as D (6 bases). This CDR3 is 13 amino acids long. V was cut by 3 bases and J by 5 bases, with 11 bases left in between. Germline CDR1 reads SGDLS; CDR2 reads YYNGEE.

The CDR3 nucleotides are TGTGCCAGCAGCCAAGTGGGAGCGGGGGTGAACACTGAAGCTTTCTTT. This translates into CASSQVGAGVNTEAFF. This chain joins TRBV14 and TRBJ1-1; a weak D match, TRBD1 (5 bases). The V end lost 1 base, the J end lost 0 bases, and 12 bases lay between the germline ends. Germline assignment: CDR1 SGHDN and CDR2 FVKESK. This CDR3 region has 16 residues.

The CDR3 DNA reads TGTGCCAGCAGCGTCAACACAGCCAAAAACATTCAGTACTTC. Translation: CASSVNTAKNIQYF. The chain uses TRBV7-9 and TRBJ2-4; D is ambiguous. Germline assignment: CDR1 SEHNR and CDR2 FQNEAQ (reference sequence). The CDR3 runs to 14 residues. Trimming shortened V by 5 bases and J by 0 bases, and 8 bases separated the two germline ends.

This chain links TRBV6-5 with TRBJ1-6; TRBD1 matches 9 bases. The junction had 3 bases not matched to a gene; V was cut back by 0 bases and J by 9 bases. The CDR3 is 15 amino acids. The germline gives CDR1 MNHEY, CDR2 SVGAGI. The CDR3 protein is CASSYSTQGASPLHF. The DNA for the CDR3 is TGTGCCAGCAGTTACTCGACACAGGGGGCTTCACCCCTCCACTTT.

This clone was seen a single time. V and J are TRBV6-4 and TRBJ2-3, with 8 positions matching TRBD2. Germline V gene lookup returns CDR1 MRHNA and CDR2 SNTAGT. The ends lost 3 bases at V and 1 base at J; junction bases unmatched: 0. CDR3 length equals 14 residues. For the CDR3, the DNA is TGTGCCAGCAGTGAACTAGCGGGCACAGATACGCAGTATTTT. Protein: CASSELAGTDTQYF.

A few counts support this clone. J is TRBJ2-2 and V is TRBV28; D is unresolved. Germline CDR1 and CDR2: MDHEN and SYDVKM. Trimming stripped 4 bases from V and 8 bases from J, with 11 bases between. This CDR3 region has 13 residues. CDR3 residues: CASSSTSTGELFF. The CDR3 nucleotides read TGTGCCAGCAGTTCAACTTCGACAGGGGAGCTGTTTTTT.